These 26 T cell receptor beta chains came from one sample sequenced in a study of blood T cell repertoires in COVID-19. The repertoire was sequenced with immunoSEQ multiplex PCR; TCRdb's copy has only in-frame clones and lacks some. The sample comprises under 250,000 clones, approximately 86% of which are singletons, and around 6.8% rests with the top ten. Sequencing input: peripheral blood. These receptors came from a woman aged 60 to 75 with active or convalescent COVID-19.

J is TRBJ2-2 and V is TRBV7-2; 9 nucleotides align to TRBD1. Unmatched junction bases numbered 11, after V lost 4 bases and J lost 5 bases. Germline CDR1 SGHTA, CDR2 FQGNSA. The CDR3 extends over 17 amino acids. CDR3 DNA sequence: TGTGCCAGCAGCTCAGGCCCGGGACAGGGTTTAACCGGGGAGCTGTTTTTT. As protein: CASSSGPGQGLTGELFF. The full variable domain, with the rest looked up from reference TRBV7-2 and TRBJ2-2, is GAGVSQSPSNKVTEKGKDVELRCDPISGHTALYWYRQSLGQGLEFLIYFQGNSAPDKSGLPSDRFSAERTGGSVSTLTIQRTQQEDSAVYLCASSSGPGQGLTGELFFGEGSRLTVL.

The chain combines TRBV7-2 with TRBJ1-4; 8 bases fit TRBD1. Germline V lookup: CDR1 SGHTA, CDR2 FQGNSA. The CDR3 runs to 16 residues. The V and J ends lost 5 bases and 4 bases, in that order; junction bases with no gene match: 9. CDR3 in DNA: TGTGCCAGCAGCCTTTCGGTCGGACAGGGTAATGAAAAACTGTTTTTT. Protein product: CASSLSVGQGNEKLFF.

This clone has a single count. CDR3 region: CASSLSGRAPNTGELFF. In nucleotides, the CDR3 is TGCGCCAGCAGCTTAAGTGGGAGGGCCCCGAACACCGGGGAGCTGTTTTTT. V and J are TRBV5-1 and TRBJ2-2; 7 nucleotides align to TRBD2. V was pared by 2 bases and J by 0 bases, with 7 bases of the junction left unmatched. The CDR3 loop spans 17 amino acids. In germline, CDR1 is SGHRS, CDR2 YFSETQ.

The CDR3 here is CASSPGLSSYEQYV. The CDR3 DNA reads TGCGCCAGCAGCCCCGGACTTAGCTCCTACGAGCAGTACGTC. V gene TRBV5-1 combines with J gene TRBJ2-7; a weak D match, TRBD2 (5 bases). CDR3 length: 14 residues. Trimming stripped 4 bases from V and 0 bases from J, with 11 bases between. Germline CDR1 SGHRS, CDR2 YFSETQ.

This clone has just a few counts. This chain joins TRBV5-1 and TRBJ2-2, with 7 bases that match TRBD1. Germline CDR1 reads SGHRS; CDR2 reads YFSETQ. The CDR3 length is 14 residues. Germline trimming cut 5 bases from V and 5 bases from J; bases unmatched to any gene: 6. Written as DNA, the CDR3 is TGCGCCAGCAGACCAACAGGGGAAACCGGGGAGCTGTTTTTT. Translating it yields CASRPTGETGELFF.

The V gene is TRBV11-2, the J gene TRBJ2-2; the match to TRBD1 covers 9 bases. The ends lost 5 bases at V and 7 bases at J; junction bases unmatched: 11. The length of the CDR3 is 16 residues. Germline CDR1 reads SGHAT; CDR2 reads FQNNGV. CDR3 sequence: CASSPGTGPIGGELFF. DNA of the CDR3: TGTGCCAGCAGCCCCGGGACAGGGCCCATAGGCGGGGAGCTGTTTTTT.

The chain has TRBV21-1 and TRBJ1-1. TRBV21-1 has pseudogene status. This CDR3 has 11 residues. CDR3 amino acids: CAPSGGRVAFF. The CDR3 nucleotides are TGTGCCCCCTCGGGGGGGCGAGTGGCTTTCTTT.

The chain couples TRBV24-1 to TRBJ1-5, with D maybe TRBD1 (6 bases). CDR3 size: 17 residues. Germline V gene lookup returns CDR1 KGHDR and CDR2 SFDVKD. The V gene lost 2 bases and the J gene lost 1 base, with 14 bases spanning the gap. CDR3 coding DNA: TGTGCCACCAGTGATTCCAGGGGCAGGGGAAGCAATCAGCCCCAGCATTTT. This gives the protein CATSDSRGRGSNQPQHF.

The genes are TRBV16 and TRBJ2-2; no clear D. Trimming cost V 1 base and J 1 base, with 7 bases left between them. The CDR3 is 15 amino acids. The germline CDR1 and CDR2 sequences are KGHSY and FQNENV. DNA for the CDR3: TGTGCCAGCAGCCAATTCTCAGGGAACACCGGGGAGCTGTTTTTT. Its translation: CASSQFSGNTGELFF.

CDR3 region: CASSPEPGTYYGYTF. CDR3 coding DNA: TGTGCCAGCAGCCCAGAACCCGGGACTTACTATGGCTACACCTTC. The V call is TRBV5-4, the J call TRBJ1-2, with D possibly matching TRBD1 (5 bases). The CDR3 spans 15 residues. Trimming cost V 4 bases and J 3 bases, with 16 bases left between them. CDR1 is SGHNT and CDR2 is YYREEE in the germline V gene (reference sequence).

The rearrangement links TRBV27 to TRBJ1-5; D ambiguous. There are 12 residues in the CDR3. Between the trimmed V and J ends, which lost 4 bases and 3 bases, there was a span of 4 bases. CDR1 and CDR2 (germline): MNHEY, SMNVEV (reference sequence). DNA for the CDR3: TGTGCCAGCAGTTCTCTCAATCAGCCCCAGCATTTT. Translation: CASSSLNQPQHF.

This clone was observed a single time. The chain carries TRBV4-1 and TRBJ1-1; TRBD1 is a possible D gene (5 bases). Germline CDR1 and CDR2: MGHRA and YSYEKL. The CDR3 is 14 residues long. V lost 10 bases and J lost 1, with 16 bases in between. This CDR3 reads CATRRGVANTEAFF. CDR3 nucleotides: TGCGCCACGCGGCGGGGGGTCGCGAACACTGAAGCTTTCTTT.

This clone was observed a few times. The gene calls are TRBV2 and TRBJ1-1, with D unclear. Trimming cost V 6 bases and J 4 bases, with 12 bases left between them. The CDR3 is made up of 13 amino acids. The germline V gene has CDR1 SNHLY and CDR2 FYNNEI. This CDR3 is CASRPEVGTEAFF. The CDR3 DNA reads as TGTGCCAGCAGGCCTGAGGTAGGCACTGAAGCTTTCTTT.

V and J are TRBV21-1 and TRBJ2-3; the table's TRBD1 call for D was not verified on the DNA. TRBV21-1 is noted as a pseudogene. The CDR3 spans 21 residues. CDR3 amino acids: CASSKVPPVRGPILNTDTQYF. The CDR3 DNA sequence: TGTGCCAGCAGCAAAGTACCACCCGTCAGGGGCCCTATCCTTAACACAGATACGCAGTATTTT.

The chain employs TRBV15 and TRBJ1-1; 9 bases map to TRBD1. This CDR3 contains 15 residues. Unmatched junction bases numbered 3, after V lost 0 bases and J lost 4 bases. CDR1 and CDR2 (germline): LNHNV, YYDKDF (reference sequence). The CDR3 here is CATSREGQGVTEAFF. In DNA, the CDR3 is TGTGCCACCAGCAGAGAGGGACAGGGCGTCACTGAAGCTTTCTTT.

The chain couples TRBV7-6 to TRBJ1-3; TRBD1 aligns across 8 bases. The V and J ends lost 2 bases and 0 bases, in that order; junction bases with no gene match: 6. The CDR3 covers 17 residues. Germline V gene data show CDR1 as SGHVS and CDR2 as FNYEAQ. The CDR3 sequence: CASSLMGTGSSGNTIYF. CDR3 nucleotides: TGTGCCAGCAGCTTAATGGGGACAGGAAGCTCTGGAAACACCATATATTTT.

Remarks on this clone: At one end, the junction sequence differs from germline, possibly due to a read error. This chain joins TRBV7-7 and TRBJ2-2; tentatively, D is TRBD1 (6 bases). This CDR3 contains 16 residues. The V gene's germline CDR1 is SSHAT and CDR2 FNYEAQ (reference sequence). CDR3 in amino acids: CASSLAQGPNTGELFF. The DNA of the CDR3 is TGTGCTAGCAGCTTAGCGCAGGGGCCGAACACCGGGGAGCTGTTTTTT.

This sequence joins TRBV11-3 and TRBJ2-5; TRBD2 matches at 11 bases. In germline, CDR1 is SGHNT, CDR2 YENEEA. This CDR3 has 15 residues. Trimming at V came to 5 bases and at J to 4 bases, leaving 6 bases not matched to a gene. The CDR3 protein is CASSLGLAEIETQYF. CDR3 coding DNA: TGTGCCAGCAGCCTGGGACTAGCGGAGATAGAGACCCAGTACTTC.

This chain links TRBV6-6 with TRBJ2-1; a possible D gene is TRBD1 (8 bases). V lost 7 bases and J 1 base, leaving 14 bases between the germline ends. This CDR3 comprises 15 residues. In germline, CDR1 is MNHNY, CDR2 SVGAGI (reference sequence). This CDR3 reads CASTDRGLSYNEQFF. The CDR3 nucleotides read TGTGCCAGCACCGACAGGGGACTATCCTACAATGAGCAGTTCTTC.

The chain joins TRBV6-4 to TRBJ1-1; tentatively, D is TRBD1 (6 bases). Germline V CDR1 and CDR2: MRHNA, SNTAGT. The V and J ends lost 2 bases and 5 bases respectively, with 9 bases between them. CDR3 length: 13 amino acids. CDR3 DNA: TGTGCCAGCAGTGACGAGGGGGGGACTGAAGCTTTCTTT. It translates to CASSDEGGTEAFF.

The V gene is TRBV2, the J gene TRBJ2-6; TRBD1 aligns across 10 bases. Trimming took 7 bases from V and 2 from J; bases not matched to a gene: 11. Looked up from germline, CDR1 is SNHLY and CDR2 is FYNNEI. CDR3 length equals 18 residues. CDR3 nucleotides: TGTGCCAGCACAACGTCGGGGACAGGGGTCCCTGGGGCCAACGTCCTGACTTTC. It specifies CASTTSGTGVPGANVLTF.

This chain joins TRBV7-9 and TRBJ1-2, with D possibly TRBD1 on 5 matching bases. The CDR3 is 15 amino acids. Germline V lookup: CDR1 SEHNR, CDR2 FQNEAQ (reference sequence). Trimming shortened V by 11 bases and J by 7 bases, and 26 bases separated the two germline ends. The CDR3 DNA reads TGTGCCCCTCCTCCCTCGTGGAGGGGCGCATTTGGCTACACCTTC. It codes for CAPPPSWRGAFGYTF.

V usage is TRBV28 and J usage is TRBJ2-1; TRBD1 agrees at 9 bases. Germline values: CDR1 MDHEN, CDR2 SYDVKM. The CDR3 length is 16 residues. Trimming took 6 bases from V and 1 from J; bases not matched to a gene: 7. CDR3 DNA sequence: TGTGCCAGCAGGGCTAACAGGGGGCGGTCCTACAATGAGCAGTTCTTC. Protein sequence: CASRANRGRSYNEQFF.

CDR3 protein: CASSYPDRVQETQYF. DNA of the CDR3: TGTGCCAGCAGTTACCCGGACAGGGTTCAAGAGACCCAGTACTTC. The rearrangement uses TRBV6-5 and TRBJ2-5; TRBD1 aligns across 8 bases. Per the germline V gene, CDR1 is MNHEY and CDR2 is SVGAGI. This CDR3 is built from 15 residues. The V segment lost 2 bases and the J segment 2 bases; nucleotides outside the gene matches: 4.

The V call is TRBV5-6, the J call TRBJ2-1; 7 bases fit TRBD2. Germline CDR1 SGHDT, CDR2 YYEEEE. V lost 7 bases to trimming and J lost 2 bases; unmatched junction nucleotides: 6. CDR3 length: 14 residues. CDR3 sequence: CASQREGPYNEQFF. DNA for the CDR3: TGTGCCAGCCAGAGGGAGGGCCCCTACAATGAGCAGTTCTTC.

The CDR3 is CASSSRSEGETQYF. The CDR3 DNA follows: TGTGCCAGCAGCTCCAGAAGTGAGGGAGAGACCCAGTACTTC. The chain carries TRBV11-3 and TRBJ2-5, with D maybe TRBD2 (5 bases). Germline loops: CDR1 SGHNT, CDR2 YENEEA. This CDR3 has 14 amino acids. Trimming stripped 4 bases from V and 4 bases from J, with 13 bases between. The full variable domain, with the rest looked up from reference TRBV11-3 and TRBJ2-5, is EAGVVQSPRYKIIEKKQPVAFWCNPISGHNTLYWYLQNLGQGPELLIRYENEEAVDDSQLPKDRFSAERLKGVDSTLKIQPAELGDSAVYLCASSSRSEGETQYFGPGTRLLVL.